The following is a T cell receptor beta chain sequence with its context. This record comes from a study of blood T cell repertoires in COVID-19. TCRdb's copy holds only in-frame clones and misses some; the assay was immunoSEQ multiplex PCR. The data hold roughly 39,000 clones, with around 86% observed a single time. Trimming left V 2 bases short and J 2 bases short, with 20 bases between. The germline V gene encodes CDR1 MNHEY and CDR2 SMNVEV (reference sequence). The CDR3 totals 18 residues. The TCR comes from a man over 45 in a cohort sampled during active COVID-19. The genes are TRBV27 and TRBJ2-3; D may be TRBD2 (6 bases). Sequenced: peripheral blood. The CDR3 nucleotides are TGTGCCAGCAGTTTACGCGGGACTGCCAGCTACCTCACAGATACGCAGTATTTT. It is translated as CASSLRGTASYLTDTQYF.